Listed below are T cell receptor beta chains from one sample, sequenced in a study of control samples from healthy donors and cancer patients. This table comes from immunoSEQ multiplex PCR, and its TCRdb copy is limited to in-frame clones, with some not included. The sample shows fewer than 120,000 clones, roughly 90% of them seen only once. The material sequenced was PBMCs. The source is a woman between 55 and 75 years old with lung cancer. The CDR3 runs from the conserved cysteine through the conserved F or W. The D gene is left open where the match is weak. The size entry is marked missing in some rows and otherwise reads once, few, many or a size class.

J: TRBJ1-5; V: TRBV30; size: once; D: TRBD1; DNA: TGTGCCTGGAGTGGGACAGGGCGCAATCAGCCCCAGCATTTT; CDR3: CAWSGTGRNQPQHF
J: TRBJ2-1; V: TRBV2; size: -; D: -; DNA: TGTGCCAGCAGTGAAGCCGAGGGGGGACTCTTAGTTGGGGTTGTTAACTACAATGAGCAGTTCTTC; CDR3: CASSEAEGGLLVGVVNYNEQFF
J: TRBJ1-2; V: TRBV25-1; size: -; D: -; DNA: TGTGCCAGCTCTCAAGGGGCCGCCTATGGCTACACCTTC; CDR3: CASSQGAAYGYTF
J: TRBJ1-1; V: TRBV27; size: -; D: TRBD1; DNA: TGTGCCAGCCGGAAATACGGACAGGTCAACACTGAAGCTTTCTTT; CDR3: CASRKYGQVNTEAFF
J: TRBJ1-6; V: TRBV7-2; size: -; D: -; DNA: TGTGCCAGCAGCATCCTTCCCTATAATTCACCCCTCCACTTT; CDR3: CASSILPYNSPLHF
J: TRBJ2-7; V: TRBV7-2; size: -; D: TRBD2; DNA: TGTGCCAGCAGCTTAACTTCTAGCGGGAGTTATTACGAGCAGTACTTC; CDR3: CASSLTSSGSYYEQYF
J: TRBJ1-1; V: TRBV18; size: -; D: TRBD1; DNA: TGTGCCAGCTCGCCCTCGGGACAGGGTATGAACACTGAAGCTTTCTTT; CDR3: CASSPSGQGMNTEAFF
J: TRBJ2-1; V: TRBV10-3; size: -; D: TRBD1; DNA: TGTGCCATCAGTGAGTCGCATCCGGACAGGAAAAATGAGCAGTTCTTC; CDR3: CAISESHPDRKNEQFF
J: TRBJ2-2; V: TRBV6-5; size: -; D: TRBD1; DNA: TGTGCCAGCAGAGGGGGACAGGGGGTCACCGGGGAGCTGTTTTTT; CDR3: CASRGGQGVTGELFF
J: TRBJ2-3; V: TRBV6-5; size: -; D: -; DNA: TGTGCCAGCGGACAAAGCACAGATACGCAGTATTTT; CDR3: CASGQSTDTQYF
J: TRBJ2-1; V: TRBV7-6; size: -; D: -; DNA: TGTGCCAGCAGCTTAGCTGTAAGCGCCCACAATGAGCAGTTCTTC; CDR3: CASSLAVSAHNEQFF
J: TRBJ2-4; V: TRBV29-1; size: once; D: -; DNA: TGCAGCGTTGAAGAAGTCGGTATTCAGTACTTC; CDR3: CSVEEVGIQYF
J: TRBJ1-3; V: TRBV9; size: -; D: TRBD1; DNA: TGTGCCAGCAGCGTAGGAGACAGGGGCTCTGGAAACACCATATATTTT; CDR3: CASSVGDRGSGNTIYF
J: TRBJ2-5; V: TRBV7-2; size: -; D: TRBD2; DNA: TGTGCCAGCAGCTTAGCTCCGACTAGCGGGAGTTTGAAGACCCAGTACTTC; CDR3: CASSLAPTSGSLKTQYF
J: TRBJ1-2; V: TRBV14; size: -; D: -; DNA: TGTGCCAGCAGCCAAGATGGAGGCTACACCTTC; CDR3: CASSQDGGYTF
J: TRBJ1-4; V: TRBV27; size: -; D: -; DNA: TGTGCCAGCGGCTACCGGGGGGGGCGCGGGGCTAATGAAAAACTGTTTTTT; CDR3: CASGYRGGRGANEKLFF
J: TRBJ1-1; V: TRBV5-4; size: -; D: TRBD1; DNA: TGTGCCAGCAGCTTTGGACAGGGGGCGAGCACTGAAGCTTTCTTT; CDR3: CASSFGQGASTEAFF
J: TRBJ1-2; V: TRBV4-2; size: -; D: TRBD1; DNA: TGTGCCAGCAGCCAAGTGAGCGGACAGGTAGAGGGCTACACCTTC; CDR3: CASSQVSGQVEGYTF
J: TRBJ2-3; V: TRBV2; size: few; D: -; DNA: TGTGCCAGCAGTGAAGGCCAGACAGATACGCAGTATTTT; CDR3: CASSEGQTDTQYF
J: TRBJ1-1; V: TRBV6-7; size: -; D: -; DNA: TGTGCCAGTTCCCACCAGGCAGGGAAAGACGAGGGAGCTTTCTTT; CDR3: CASSHQAGKDEGAFF
J: TRBJ1-1; V: TRBV30; size: -; D: -; DNA: TGTGCCTGGAGTCTGACGAACACTGAAGCTTTCTTT; CDR3: CAWSLTNTEAFF
J: TRBJ1-4; V: TRBV7-2; size: -; D: -; DNA: TGTGCCAGCAGCTTAGCGGACCCACCCCTGGGTGAAAAACTGTTTTTT; CDR3: CASSLADPPLGEKLFF
J: TRBJ2-7; V: TRBV5-1; size: -; D: TRBD2; DNA: TGCGCCAGCAGCTTAGCTCTGGCTAGCGGGTTCTCCTACGAGCAGTACTTC; CDR3: CASSLALASGFSYEQYF
J: TRBJ1-4; V: TRBV4-3; size: -; D: -; DNA: TGCGCCAGCAGCGCCCAACCACAGGGAGCGGGTGAAAAACTGTTTTTT; CDR3: CASSAQPQGAGEKLFF
J: TRBJ1-1; V: TRBV3-1/TRBV3-2; size: -; D: -; DNA: TGTGCCAGCAGCCAAGCTCACAGGAACACTGAAGCTTTCTTT; CDR3: CASSQAHRNTEAFF
J: TRBJ1-1; V: TRBV7-2; size: -; D: -; DNA: TGTGCCAGCAGCCACCAGACAGGGAACACTGAAGCTTTCTTT; CDR3: CASSHQTGNTEAFF
J: TRBJ2-6; V: TRBV27; size: -; D: -; DNA: TGTGCCAGCAGTTTACGACCTGGGGCCAACGTCCTGACTTTC; CDR3: CASSLRPGANVLTF
J: TRBJ1-4; V: TRBV5-1; size: few; D: -; DNA: TGCGCCAGCAGCTTGAGGGACACCGGCGAGGAAAAACTGTTTTTT; CDR3: CASSLRDTGEEKLFF
J: TRBJ1-2; V: TRBV3-1/TRBV3-2; size: few; D: -; DNA: TGTGCCAGCAGCCAAGATAAAACAGGCCGCTACACCTTC; CDR3: CASSQDKTGRYTF
J: TRBJ2-7; V: TRBV5-1; size: few; D: -; DNA: TGCGCCAGCAGCTCGGATCCGGTGAGCTCCTACGAGCAGTACTTC; CDR3: CASSSDPVSSYEQYF
J: TRBJ2-1; V: TRBV5-6; size: -; D: TRBD2; DNA: TGTGCCAGCAGCTTGGCAGTGACTAGCGGGGGGCTACCATACAATGAGCAGTTCTTC; CDR3: CASSLAVTSGGLPYNEQFF
J: TRBJ1-5; V: TRBV28; size: -; D: -; DNA: TGTGCCAGCAGTTTATACACCCCGAGCAATCAGCCCCAGCATTTT; CDR3: CASSLYTPSNQPQHF
J: TRBJ1-2; V: TRBV9; size: -; D: -; DNA: TGTGCCAGCACCCCAGGCGGGCGGCTTAACTATGGCTACACCTTC; CDR3: CASTPGGRLNYGYTF